These 28 T cell receptor beta chains were sequenced from one sample in a study of T cell repertoires in ileal Crohn's disease. Sample time point: inflamed ileum from the surgical specimen. Using immunoSEQ multiplex PCR, the repertoire was profiled, and TCRdb retains in-frame clones only, with some absent. The sample shows approximately 5,700 clones, more than 75% of them seen only once. Sequencing was performed on ileal tissue. These receptors all come from an adult with Crohn's disease.

The V and J genes are TRBV10-1 and TRBJ2-5; D is unclear. This CDR3 comprises 11 residues. Per germline, CDR1 WNHNN and CDR2 SYGVQD (reference sequence). V gave up 2 bases and J gave up 4 bases, with 2 bases separating them. The CDR3 region has the DNA TGCGCCAGCAGTGAGGGAGAGACCCAGTACTTC. Residues: CASSEGETQYF.

V is TRBV27 and J is TRBJ2-3; TRBD1 aligns across 7 bases. V lost 8 bases and J lost 0; bases outside the gene matches: 8. This CDR3 region has 15 residues. From germline, CDR1 is MNHEY and CDR2 SMNVEV (reference sequence). The CDR3 protein is CASSRQGPSTDTQYF. CDR3 coding DNA: TGTGCCAGCTCACGACAGGGCCCTAGCACAGATACGCAGTATTTT.

The chain joins TRBV7-3 to TRBJ1-6; no firm D call. The CDR3 covers 16 residues. The germline V gene encodes CDR1 SGHTA and CDR2 FQGTGA. V lost 5 bases and J 4 bases, leaving 15 bases between the germline ends. CDR3 sequence reads: CASSDQPGGYNSPLHF. The CDR3, as DNA: TGTGCCAGCAGCGACCAGCCAGGAGGATATAATTCACCCCTCCACTTT.

V usage is TRBV18 and J usage is TRBJ1-3, with 10 bases aligning to TRBD1. With V trimmed by 4 bases and J by 0 bases, 3 bases remained unmatched. The CDR3 is 16 amino acids. Germline-derived CDR1 and CDR2 are KGHSH and LQKENI. CDR3 residues: CASSRTGGSSGNTIYF. Here the CDR3 DNA reads TGTGCCAGCTCACGGACAGGGGGTTCCTCTGGAAACACCATATATTTT.

The chain recombines TRBV7-9 with TRBJ1-3; 12 bases fit TRBD1. CDR1 SEHNR and CDR2 FQNEAQ come from the germline V gene (reference sequence). The CDR3 has 17 amino acids. Trimming removed 2 bases from V and 4 bases from J; junction bases left unmatched: 6. The CDR3 spells CASSLLPGTGGGNTIYF. Here the CDR3 DNA reads TGTGCCAGCAGCTTATTGCCGGGGACAGGGGGCGGAAACACCATATATTTT.

This chain links TRBV4-1 with TRBJ2-5; tentative D call: TRBD1 (7 bases). Per the germline V gene, CDR1 is MGHRA and CDR2 is YSYEKL. V was cut by 0 bases and J by 4 bases, with 12 bases left in between. The CDR3 has 15 amino acids. The chain's CDR3 is CASSQDGGGAETQYF. CDR3 bases: TGCGCCAGCAGCCAAGATGGAGGGGGCGCAGAGACCCAGTACTTC.

The rearrangement links TRBV25-1 to TRBJ2-7; 7 bases match TRBD1. The ends lost 4 bases at V and 6 bases at J; junction bases unmatched: 12. CDR3 length: 15 amino acids. Germline V lookup: CDR1 MGHDK, CDR2 SYGVNS. This chain's CDR3 is CASSVPRVTGVEQYF. CDR3 coding DNA: TGTGCCAGCAGTGTCCCAAGGGTAACAGGGGTCGAGCAGTACTTC.

The rearrangement uses TRBV21-1 and TRBJ1-1; no check of the table's D call, TRBD1, against the DNA was made. TRBV21-1 is a documented pseudogene. CDR3 length: 15 residues. CDR3 in amino acids: CASSKTGSKGTEAFF. The CDR3 DNA sequence: TGTGCCAGCAGCAAAACAGGGTCGAAGGGCACTGAAGCTTTCTTT.

CDR3: CASSLGAAGARTDTQYF. In DNA form, the CDR3 reads TGTGCCAGCAGCTTAGGTGCAGCGGGGGCTCGCACAGATACGCAGTATTTT. The genes are TRBV7-9 and TRBJ2-3; TRBD2 agrees at 8 bases. V lost 1 base to trimming and J lost 1 base; unmatched junction nucleotides: 7. The CDR3 covers 17 residues. Germline CDR1 reads SEHNR; CDR2 reads FQNEAQ (reference sequence).

J is TRBJ2-5 and V is TRBV5-5, with TRBD1 matching 11 bases. This CDR3 comprises 15 residues. V was pared by 3 bases and J by 3 bases, with 4 bases of the junction left unmatched. CDR1 is SGHKS and CDR2 is YYEKEE in the germline V gene (reference sequence). The chain's CDR3 is CASSSGQGAKETQYF. The CDR3 coding sequence is TGTGCCAGCAGCTCCGGACAGGGGGCGAAAGAGACCCAGTACTTC.

The genes are TRBV12-1 and TRBJ1-1. TRBV12-1 counts as a pseudogene. The CDR3 covers 17 residues. Written as DNA, the CDR3 is TGTGCCAGCAGCTTTTTGTGGTGGGGACGAGAAAACACTGAAGCTTTCTTT. Translation gives CASSFLWWGRENTEAFF.

The chain couples TRBV7-2 to TRBJ2-7; D is possibly TRBD2 (5 bases). The CDR3 runs 14 residues. The V gene lost 1 base and the J gene lost 4 bases, with 11 bases spanning the gap. Germline-derived CDR1 and CDR2 are SGHTA and FQGNSA. The CDR3 nucleotides are TGTGCCAGCAGCTTAGGAGGGTTTACGTACGAGCAGTACTTC. Protein product: CASSLGGFTYEQYF.

In its sample, this clone was seen a few times. J is TRBJ2-7 and V is TRBV5-1, with a weak D call TRBD2 (6 bases). The CDR3 contains 13 residues. V lost 4 bases, J lost 5 bases, and 13 bases lay in between. Germline V gene data show CDR1 as SGHRS and CDR2 as YFSETQ. The CDR3 sequence: CASSAGPGNEQYF. The CDR3 bases are TGCGCCAGCAGCGCGGGACCAGGGAACGAGCAGTACTTC.

The CDR3 region is CASHPLAMNTGELFF. CDR3 sequence (DNA): TGCGCCAGCCATCCACTAGCGATGAACACCGGGGAGCTGTTTTTT. The chain recombines TRBV5-1 with TRBJ2-2; TRBD2 matches at 7 bases. The CDR3 is 15 residues long. With V trimmed by 7 bases and J by 1 base, 7 bases remained unmatched. Germline lookup yields CDR1 SGHRS and CDR2 YFSETQ.

This chain uses TRBV9 with TRBJ2-7; D may be TRBD1 (6 bases). The CDR3 length is 16 residues. Germline loops: CDR1 SGDLS, CDR2 YYNGEE. Trimming removed 1 base from V and 4 bases from J, with 18 bases in between. CDR3 nucleotides: TGTGCCAGCAGCGTATCGGCAGGGGCTTCACTTTACGAGCAGTACTTC. Translated, it gives CASSVSAGASLYEQYF.

The chain has TRBV9 and TRBJ1-1, with 9 bases aligning to TRBD1. CDR3 size: 15 residues. Germline V gene lookup returns CDR1 SGDLS and CDR2 YYNGEE. The trim removed 1 base at V and 4 bases at J, leaving 5 bases unmatched. CDR3 amino acids: CASSVSQTGGTEAFF. In DNA form, the CDR3 reads TGTGCCAGCAGCGTATCCCAGACAGGGGGCACTGAAGCTTTCTTT. The whole variable domain, remainder taken from reference TRBV9 and TRBJ1-1, is DSGVTQTPKHLITATGQRVTLRCSPRSGDLSVYWYQQSLDQGLQFLIQYYNGEERAKGNILERFSAQQFPDLHSELNLSSLELGDSALYFCASSVSQTGGTEAFFGQGTRLTVV.

V gene TRBV7-7 combines with J gene TRBJ2-1, with 10 bases identical to TRBD1. The CDR3 has 15 amino acids. Trimming removed 4 bases from V and 2 bases from J; junction bases left unmatched: 2. The germline gives CDR1 SSHAT, CDR2 FNYEAQ (reference sequence). Written as DNA, the CDR3 is TGTGCCAGCAGCTCCGGACAGGGGGCCTACAATGAGCAGTTCTTC. Amino acid sequence: CASSSGQGAYNEQFF.

This clone showed up just once. J is TRBJ2-7 and V is TRBV7-6; D might be TRBD2 (6 bases). The CDR3 consists of 15 residues. V lost 4 bases to trimming and J lost 4 bases, with 17 bases between them. Germline CDR1 reads SGHVS; CDR2 reads FNYEAQ. This chain's CDR3 is CASSSGTRRGYEQYF. The DNA of the CDR3 is TGTGCCAGCAGCTCCGGGACTCGACGCGGTTACGAGCAGTACTTC.

The rearrangement joins TRBV6-4 to TRBJ1-5; TRBD1 matches 7 bases. V lost 3 bases, J lost 0 bases, and 5 bases stayed unmatched. Germline V lookup: CDR1 MRHNA, CDR2 SNTAGT. CDR3 length: 16 residues. The CDR3 DNA sequence: TGTGCCAGCAGTGATTACAGGGGTCTTAGCAATCAGCCCCAGCATTTT. Protein product: CASSDYRGLSNQPQHF.

The chain has TRBV18 and TRBJ2-7; tentatively, D is TRBD1 (6 bases). V lost 4 bases to trimming and J lost 2 bases, with 9 bases between them. The V gene's germline CDR1 is KGHSH and CDR2 LQKENI. The CDR3 runs to 13 residues. DNA of the CDR3: TGTGCCAGCTCACTCCCAGGGGCCTACGAGCAGTACTTC. Protein sequence: CASSLPGAYEQYF.

V usage is TRBV7-3 and J usage is TRBJ2-1; TRBD2 matches 8 bases. The CDR3 has 15 residues. V lost 5 bases and J lost 2; bases outside the gene matches: 5. CDR1 and CDR2 from the germline V gene are SGHTA and FQGTGA. CDR3 sequence (DNA): TGTGCCAGCAGCCCGAACGGGGGGGCCTACAATGAGCAGTTCTTC. Amino acids: CASSPNGGAYNEQFF.

The chain links TRBV29-1 to TRBJ2-1; 8 nucleotides line up with TRBD2. Germline loops: CDR1 SQVTM, CDR2 ANQGSEA. This CDR3 has 16 amino acids. V was clipped by 5 bases and J by 2 bases; unmatched bases: 11. CDR3 loop: CSVLSFAGGTYNEQFF. DNA for the CDR3: TGCAGCGTTCTCTCTTTTGCGGGGGGCACCTACAATGAGCAGTTCTTC.

The V gene is TRBV7-9, the J gene TRBJ2-3, with 10 bases aligning to TRBD1. The V segment lost 4 bases and the J segment 2 bases; nucleotides outside the gene matches: 6. The CDR3 runs 16 residues. Per germline, CDR1 SEHNR and CDR2 FQNEAQ (reference sequence). The CDR3 spells CASSYTTGGVTDTQYF. In DNA form, the CDR3 reads TGTGCCAGCAGCTATACGACAGGGGGCGTCACAGATACGCAGTATTTT.

The CDR3 DNA reads TGTGCCTGGCGCCAAGCGGGGGGGCGGGATACGCAGTATTTT. Translated, it gives CAWRQAGGRDTQYF. V usage is TRBV30 and J usage is TRBJ2-3; 10 nucleotides align to TRBD2. The length of the CDR3 is 14 residues. Trimming removed 5 bases from V and 6 bases from J; junction bases left unmatched: 8. Germline CDR1 GTSNPN, CDR2 SVGIG (reference sequence).

The chain couples TRBV6-1 to TRBJ1-3; 10 bases agree with TRBD1. The CDR3 spans 14 residues. CDR1 MNHNS and CDR2 SASEGT come from the germline V gene. V lost 6 bases, J lost 4 bases, and 3 bases stayed unmatched. CDR3 nucleotide sequence: TGTGCCAGCAGAGGGACAGGGGCCGGAAACACCATATATTTT. Translated: CASRGTGAGNTIYF.

The genes are TRBV6-5 and TRBJ1-2; D may be TRBD1 (6 bases). V dropped 2 bases and J dropped 8 bases, with 9 bases sitting between them. CDR3 size: 12 residues. Looked up from germline, CDR1 is MNHEY and CDR2 is SVGAGI. The CDR3 here is CASSYRGSGYTF. CDR3 sequence (DNA): TGTGCCAGCAGTTACAGGGGGAGCGGCTACACCTTC.

The chain is built from TRBV11-1 and TRBJ1-5; 7 bases align to TRBD1. V lost 3 bases and J lost 9; bases outside the gene matches: 8. Germline CDR1 is SGHAT and CDR2 is FQDESV (reference sequence). The CDR3 extends over 14 amino acids. The CDR3 is CASSFSPGGGPQHF. The CDR3 DNA reads TGTGCCAGCAGCTTTTCTCCAGGGGGAGGGCCCCAGCATTTT.

The chain is built from TRBV7-2 and TRBJ1-1, with D uncertain. Trimming cost V 1 base and J 1 base, with 10 bases left between them. The CDR3 sequence is 15 residues long. Germline lookup yields CDR1 SGHTA and CDR2 FQGNSA. CDR3 protein: CASSLGGWRNTEAFF. The CDR3 DNA reads as TGTGCCAGCAGCTTAGGTGGGTGGAGGAACACTGAAGCTTTCTTT.